Below are 18 T cell receptor beta chains sequenced from a single sample in a study of T cell responses to AZD1222 COVID-19 vaccine. Assay used: immunoSEQ multiplex PCR; TCRdb lists only in-frame clones, some missing. Among 120,000 to 150,000 clones listed, around 92% were seen once. Sequenced here: peripheral blood, sampled on day 0 of AZD1222 vaccination. The receptors here all came from an adult in good health.

The V and J genes are TRBV18 and TRBJ2-3, with TRBD1 matching 8 bases. Germline V gene lookup returns CDR1 KGHSH and CDR2 LQKENI. V lost 5 bases, J lost 3 bases, and 10 bases stayed unmatched. The CDR3 has 16 residues. DNA for the CDR3: TGTGCCAGCTCAACCCGACAGGGGTATAAGACAGATACGCAGTATTTT. It yields the protein CASSTRQGYKTDTQYF.

This clone turned up a few times. This sequence joins TRBV5-8 and TRBJ2-7; weak D call: TRBD1 (5 bases). Germline V lookup: CDR1 SGHTS, CDR2 YDEGEE. The length of the CDR3 is 11 residues. The V gene lost 4 bases and the J gene lost 7 bases, with 9 bases spanning the gap. DNA of the CDR3: TGTGCCAGCAGCCCAAGGACAGAGCAGTACTTC. Translating it yields CASSPRTEQYF.

V usage is TRBV6-5 and J usage is TRBJ1-2; possible D gene TRBD1, 5 bases. This CDR3 is built from 12 residues. Trimming took off 6 bases at V and 2 bases at J, with 7 bases between the two ends. The germline CDR1 and CDR2 sequences are MNHEY and SVGAGI. CDR3 sequence reads: CASRDTNYGYTF. The DNA for the CDR3 is TGTGCCAGCAGGGACACGAACTATGGCTACACCTTC.

The CDR3 coding sequence is TGTGCCAGCAGCTTATCGGCTAGCGGGGGGATTAGCACAGATACGCAGTATTTT. It yields the protein CASSLSASGGISTDTQYF. The chain has TRBV7-2 and TRBJ2-3, with 11 bases fitting TRBD2. V lost 2 bases and J lost 0; bases outside the gene matches: 7. This CDR3 spans 18 amino acids. The germline V gene has CDR1 SGHTA and CDR2 FQGNSA.

The V call is TRBV19, the J call TRBJ2-3; D ambiguous. Between the trimmed V and J ends, which lost 5 bases and 2 bases, there was a span of 14 bases. This CDR3 is built from 15 residues. Per the germline V gene, CDR1 is LNHDA and CDR2 is SQIVND (reference sequence). CDR3 sequence (DNA): TGTGCCAGTAGTGAAGAAAGATTTTTCACAGATACGCAGTATTTT. This sequence encodes CASSEERFFTDTQYF. Together with reference TRBV19 and TRBJ2-3, the CDR3 gives the full variable domain: DGGITQSPKYLFRKEGQNVTLSCEQNLNHDAMYWYRQDPGQGLRLIYYSQIVNDFQKGDIAEGYSVSREKKESFPLTVTSAQKNPTAFYLCASSEERFFTDTQYFGPGTRLTVL.

The chain uses TRBV6-2 or TRBV6-3 and TRBJ1-6; TRBD1 agrees at 8 bases. After removal of 0 bases from V and 0 bases from J, the junction contained 7 bases not matched to a gene. This CDR3 spans 19 amino acids. The germline CDR1 and CDR2 sequences are MNHEY and SVGEGT. CDR3 loop: CASSYSPGTGSSYNSPLHF. The CDR3 nucleotides are TGTGCCAGCAGTTACTCCCCCGGGACAGGAAGCTCCTATAATTCACCCCTCCACTTT.

There are a few counts of this clone. This chain links TRBV11-2 with TRBJ1-2; 8 bases line up with TRBD1. J lost 4 bases, V lost 4 bases, and 14 bases had no gene match. Germline V gene lookup returns CDR1 SGHAT and CDR2 FQNNGV. This CDR3 has 17 amino acids. The CDR3 spells CASSSGGQGLLSYGYTF. CDR3 DNA sequence: TGTGCCAGCAGCTCGGGCGGACAGGGACTTCTATCCTATGGCTACACCTTC.

The V call is TRBV15, the J call TRBJ2-1, with TRBD1 as a possible D gene (6 bases). Germline lookup yields CDR1 LNHNV and CDR2 YYDKDF (reference sequence). The CDR3 sequence is 14 residues long. With 5 bases removed from V and 5 bases from J, the gap between germline ends came to 13 bases. The DNA for the CDR3 is TGTGCCACCAGCTATACGGACAGCCACAATGAGCAGTTCTTC. Protein: CATSYTDSHNEQFF.

The CDR3 sequence is CASSQDRGETQYF. As DNA, the CDR3 is TGCGCCAGCAGCCAAGATCGGGGGGAGACCCAGTACTTC. The genes are TRBV4-3 and TRBJ2-5, with D tentatively TRBD2 (6 bases). CDR1 is LGHNA, CDR2 YSLEER, per germline. The CDR3 is 13 residues long. V dropped 0 bases and J dropped 5 bases, with 7 bases sitting between them.

This chain links TRBV18 with TRBJ2-7; D is unresolved. Germline lookup yields CDR1 KGHSH and CDR2 LQKENI. The CDR3 loop spans 15 amino acids. Trimming stripped 0 bases from V and 5 bases from J, with 14 bases between. CDR3 coding DNA: TGTGCCAGCTCACCACCCGGAGCGACGATAAACGAGCAGTACTTC. Translating gives CASSPPGATINEQYF.

This rearrangement joins TRBV7-2 to TRBJ2-5; D might be TRBD2 (6 bases). Germline CDR1 is SGHTA and CDR2 is FQGNSA. Trimming took 1 base from V and 4 from J, leaving 13 bases between them. This CDR3 comprises 15 residues. CDR3 sequence: CASSLEFQGGETQYF. The CDR3 DNA is TGTGCCAGCAGCTTAGAGTTTCAGGGAGGAGAGACCCAGTACTTC.

The chain carries TRBV19 and TRBJ1-5, with D hard to call. The length of the CDR3 is 13 residues. In germline, CDR1 is LNHDA, CDR2 SQIVND (reference sequence). V was shortened by 5 bases and J by 1 base, with 6 bases between the two germline ends. CDR3 sequence (DNA): TGTGCCAGTAGTTGGAGCAGCAATCAGCCCCAGCATTTT. Amino acid sequence: CASSWSSNQPQHF. Filled out from reference TRBV19 and TRBJ1-5, the complete variable domain reads DGGITQSPKYLFRKEGQNVTLSCEQNLNHDAMYWYRQDPGQGLRLIYYSQIVNDFQKGDIAEGYSVSREKKESFPLTVTSAQKNPTAFYLCASSWSSNQPQHFGDGTRLSIL.

The CDR3 DNA is TGTGCCAGTAGTATTCGGGGAGATTACACAGATACGCAGTATTTT. This gives the protein CASSIRGDYTDTQYF. The chain is built from TRBV19 and TRBJ2-3; possibly TRBD2 for D (5 bases). In germline, CDR1 is LNHDA, CDR2 SQIVND (reference sequence). V shed 3 bases and J shed 2 bases, with 12 bases lying between them. This CDR3 is 15 amino acids long. The variable domain in full, completed from reference TRBV19 and TRBJ2-3, reads DGGITQSPKYLFRKEGQNVTLSCEQNLNHDAMYWYRQDPGQGLRLIYYSQIVNDFQKGDIAEGYSVSREKKESFPLTVTSAQKNPTAFYLCASSIRGDYTDTQYFGPGTRLTVL.

The V and J genes are TRBV12-3 or TRBV12-4 and TRBJ1-2, with D perhaps matching TRBD1 (5 bases). The V gene lost 6 bases and the J gene lost 9 bases, with 14 bases spanning the gap. The CDR3 consists of 12 residues. The DNA of the CDR3 is TGTGCCAGCAGGCAGGGTGCTAATCGCTACACCTTC. It is translated as CASRQGANRYTF.

This sequence joins TRBV7-9 and TRBJ2-5, with TRBD1 as a possible D gene (5 bases). The germline CDR1 and CDR2 sequences are SEHNR and FQNEAQ (reference sequence). There are 15 residues in the CDR3. V dropped 0 bases and J dropped 4 bases, with 12 bases sitting between them. CDR3 DNA: TGTGCCAGCAGCTTAGCTAGGGTCCAGGGAGAGACCCAGTACTTC. This translates into CASSLARVQGETQYF.

The gene calls are TRBV12-3 or TRBV12-4 and TRBJ2-7, with 9 bases matching TRBD1. This CDR3 contains 13 residues. Germline trimming cut 7 bases from V and 4 bases from J; bases unmatched to any gene: 5. This CDR3 reads CASTSGTGYEQYF. CDR3 DNA: TGTGCCAGCACCTCCGGGACAGGGTACGAGCAGTACTTC.

The V gene is TRBV3-1 (or the pseudogene TRBV3-2), the J gene TRBJ1-2, with D maybe TRBD1 (6 bases). In germline, CDR1 is LGHDT, CDR2 YNNKEL (reference sequence). This CDR3 spans 15 amino acids. Trimming left V 1 base short and J 4 bases short, with 13 bases between. The CDR3 region has the DNA TGTGCCAGCAGCCAAGGATTCAGGGGCCTCTATGGCTACACCTTC. Protein sequence: CASSQGFRGLYGYTF.

This chain connects TRBV18 to TRBJ2-1; TRBD2 might be the D (6 bases). Germline V CDR1 and CDR2: KGHSH, LQKENI. The V end was cut by 3 bases, the J end by 3 bases, with 15 bases between. The CDR3 has 16 residues. CDR3 amino acids: CASSPPGDSGYNEQFF. CDR3 in DNA: TGTGCCAGCTCACCCCCGGGAGATAGCGGCTACAATGAGCAGTTCTTC.